This T cell receptor beta chain was profiled in a study of blood T cells in healthy people across ages. Study-wide results and caveats: A roughly linear fall in TCR beta diversity per million T cells was seen with increasing age. Compared with aged donors, long-lived donors showed fewer expanded clones, suggesting selection.

Through a sample-barcoded 5' primer and a J-beta primer mix, a second PCR was run for roughly 6 to 11 cycles. Tagging of each cDNA molecule was performed by a template-switch adaptor with 12 random nucleotides. TCRdb used MiXCR to reprocess the 5' RACE reads, holding one entry per CDR3 protein. The sample has hundreds of thousands of distinct CDR3 sequences, 29% seen once; the top ten hold roughly 17%. V was clipped by 1 base and J by 5 bases, with 6 bases between them. The CDR3 length is 12 residues. Germline CDR1 SEHNR, CDR2 FQNEAQ (reference sequence). This clonotype is termed medium-sized (0.01 to 0.1%). Its antigen is as yet unknown.

The chain employs TRBV7-9 and TRBJ2-7; D not resolved. The receptor comes from a woman older than 75 in good health. The sample consisted of blood. For the CDR3, the DNA is TGTGCCAGCAGCTTAGTTAGTAACGAGCAGTACTTC. Encoded protein: CASSLVSNEQYF.